A selection of T cell receptor beta chains follows, all from one sample in a study of early T cells in non-severe SARS-CoV-2 infection. In TCRdb, the 5' RACE reads were re-called with MiXCR into one record per CDR3 protein. The sample consists of 75,000 to 80,000 distinct CDR3 sequences, roughly 12% of them appearing once. Sequencing was performed on whole blood, taken at baseline. The receptors were sampled from an adult who was a healthcare worker with PCR-confirmed SARS-CoV-2 infection or an uninfected control (not recorded which). CDR3s include the opening cysteine and the closing phenylalanine or tryptophan. The D gene is left open where the match is weak. Expanded clones are given a class, and other clones once, few, many or no size at all.

cdr3_aa cdr3_nt j_call v_call d_call clone_size
CASSPDVSYNSPLHF TGTGCCAGCAGCCCTGACGTCTCCTATAATTCACCCCTCCACTTT TRBJ1-6 TRBV5-4 NA many
CASSNRGTSGANVLTF TGTGCCAGCTCTAATAGGGGGACCTCTGGGGCCAACGTCCTGACTTTC TRBJ2-6 TRBV11-2 NA few
CSAQIQETQYF TGCAGCGCTCAGATACAAGAGACCCAGTACTTC TRBJ2-5 TRBV29-1 NA few
CASSVGGSNQPQHF TGTGCCTCGTCCGTTGGAGGTAGCAATCAGCCCCAGCATTTT TRBJ1-5 TRBV19 NA many
CASSQAGRNTGELFF TGTGCCAGCAGCCAAGCTGGAAGGAACACCGGGGAGCTGTTTTTT TRBJ2-2 TRBV14 NA few
CASSQVHPQGANTGELFF TGCGCCAGCAGCCAAGTTCACCCCCAGGGGGCAAACACCGGGGAGCTGTTTTTT TRBJ2-2 TRBV4-3 TRBD1 large
CASSLVGQQETQYF TGTGCCAGCAGCTTAGTGGGACAGCAAGAGACCCAGTACTTC TRBJ2-5 TRBV7-6 TRBD1 NA
CSARETAVHEQYF TGCAGTGCTAGAGAAACGGCAGTTCACGAGCAGTACTTC TRBJ2-7 TRBV20-1 NA many
CASSYPERTSGDYNEQFF TGTGCCAGCAGTTACCCCGAAAGGACTAGCGGGGACTACAATGAGCAGTTCTTC TRBJ2-1 TRBV6-2/TRBV6-3 TRBD2 NA
CASSPVRRGGAFF TGTGCCAGCAGCCCAGTCCGTCGAGGGGGAGCTTTCTTT TRBJ1-1 TRBV11-1 NA few
CASSPPAGAPYEQYF TGTGCCAGCTCACCACCGGCCGGGGCTCCCTACGAGCAGTACTTC TRBJ2-7 TRBV18 NA NA
CSAPGQVGSSYNSPLHF TGCAGTGCTCCCGGACAGGTTGGGAGCTCCTATAATTCACCCCTCCACTTT TRBJ1-6 TRBV20-1 TRBD1 few
CASSPLRLAGGEETQYF TGTGCCAGCAGTCCGCTCCGACTAGCGGGGGGAGAAGAGACCCAGTACTTC TRBJ2-5 TRBV27 TRBD2 few
CSAGGGSDTQYF TGCAGCGCCGGCGGGGGGTCAGATACGCAGTATTTT TRBJ2-3 TRBV29-1 TRBD2 few
CASNTFDAGELFF TGTGCCAGTAATACCTTCGATGCCGGGGAGCTGTTTTTT TRBJ2-2 TRBV19 NA NA
CSVGGQYNEQFF TGCAGCGTTGGGGGACAATACAATGAGCAGTTCTTC TRBJ2-1 TRBV29-1 NA NA
CASSFQVGGPSHADTQYF TGTGCCAGCAGTTTTCAGGTTGGGGGCCCAAGTCACGCGGATACGCAGTATTTT TRBJ2-3 TRBV28 NA many
CASSPPTGPNNSPLHF TGTGCCAGCTCACCACCTACAGGGCCCAATAATTCACCCCTCCACTTT TRBJ1-6 TRBV18 NA many
CASRSGNEQFF TGTGCCAGCAGGAGTGGTAATGAGCAGTTCTTC TRBJ2-1 TRBV27 NA few
CASSYGSATLHF TGTGCCAGCAGTTACGGGTCCGCTACCCTCCACTTT TRBJ1-6 TRBV6-2/TRBV6-3 NA NA
CASSRTRSSGNTIYF TGTGCCAGCAGTCGAACAAGGTCCTCTGGAAACACCATATATTTT TRBJ1-3 TRBV7-9 NA NA
CASSPSVSRGNEQFF TGTGCCAGCTCACCCAGTGTGTCAAGGGGCAATGAGCAGTTCTTC TRBJ2-1 TRBV18 NA NA
CASSLYTARANVLTF TGTGCCAGCAGTTTATATACGGCTCGAGCCAACGTCCTGACTTTC TRBJ2-6 TRBV12-3/TRBV12-4 NA few